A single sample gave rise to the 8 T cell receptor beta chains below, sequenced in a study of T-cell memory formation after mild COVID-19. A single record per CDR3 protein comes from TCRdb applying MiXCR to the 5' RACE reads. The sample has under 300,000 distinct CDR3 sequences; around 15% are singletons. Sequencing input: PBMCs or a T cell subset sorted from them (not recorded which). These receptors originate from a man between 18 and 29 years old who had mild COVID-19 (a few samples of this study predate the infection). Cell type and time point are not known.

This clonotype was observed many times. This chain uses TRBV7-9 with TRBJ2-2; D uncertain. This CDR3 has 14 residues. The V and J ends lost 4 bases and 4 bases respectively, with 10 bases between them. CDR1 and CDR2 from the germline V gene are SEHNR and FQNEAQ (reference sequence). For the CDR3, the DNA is TGTGCCAGCAGCTATGTTCCCTCCACCGGGGAGCTGTTTTTT. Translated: CASSYVPSTGELFF.

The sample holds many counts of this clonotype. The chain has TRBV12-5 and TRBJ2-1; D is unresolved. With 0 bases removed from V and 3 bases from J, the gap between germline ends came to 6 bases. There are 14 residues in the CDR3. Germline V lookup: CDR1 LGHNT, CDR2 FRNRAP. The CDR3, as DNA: TGTGCTAGTGGTTTGGTACCCAACTACAATGAGCAGTTCTTC. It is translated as CASGLVPNYNEQFF.

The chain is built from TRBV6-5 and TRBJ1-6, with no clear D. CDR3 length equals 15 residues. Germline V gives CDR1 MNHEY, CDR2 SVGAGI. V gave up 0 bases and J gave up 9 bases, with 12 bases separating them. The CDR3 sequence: CASSYSAGNRSPLHF. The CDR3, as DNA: TGTGCCAGCAGTTACTCCGCGGGAAACCGTTCACCCCTCCACTTT.

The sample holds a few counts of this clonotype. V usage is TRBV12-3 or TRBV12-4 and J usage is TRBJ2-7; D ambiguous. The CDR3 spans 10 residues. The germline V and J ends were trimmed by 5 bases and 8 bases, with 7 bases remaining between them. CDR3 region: CASSLGKQYF. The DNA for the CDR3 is TGTGCCAGCAGTCTTGGGAAGCAGTACTTC.

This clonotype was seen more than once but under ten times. CDR3: CASSVVSNYGYTF. For the CDR3, the DNA is TGTGCCAGCAGCGTAGTGTCTAACTATGGCTACACCTTC. The rearrangement uses TRBV9 and TRBJ1-2; D is ambiguous. Germline CDR1 reads SGDLS; CDR2 reads YYNGEE. The CDR3 runs to 13 residues. Trimming removed 0 bases from V and 0 bases from J, with 3 bases in between.

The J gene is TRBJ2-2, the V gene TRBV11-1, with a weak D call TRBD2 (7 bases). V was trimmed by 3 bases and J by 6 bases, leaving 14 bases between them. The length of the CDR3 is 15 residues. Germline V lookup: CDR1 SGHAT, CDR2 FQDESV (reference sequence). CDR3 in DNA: TGTGCCAGCAGCTTGTCGGGGGGCGATCCCGGGGAGCTGTTTTTT. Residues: CASSLSGGDPGELFF.

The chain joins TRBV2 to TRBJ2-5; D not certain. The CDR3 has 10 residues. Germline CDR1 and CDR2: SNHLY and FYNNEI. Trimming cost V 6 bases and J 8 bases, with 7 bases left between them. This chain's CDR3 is CASRYYTQYF. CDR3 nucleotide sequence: TGTGCCAGCAGATACTATACCCAGTACTTC. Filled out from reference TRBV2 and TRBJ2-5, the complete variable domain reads EPEVTQTPSHQVTQMGQEVILRCVPISNHLYFYWYRQILGQKVEFLVSFYNNEISEKSEIFDDQFSVERPDGSNFTLKIRSTKLEDSAMYFCASRYYTQYFGPGTRLLVL.

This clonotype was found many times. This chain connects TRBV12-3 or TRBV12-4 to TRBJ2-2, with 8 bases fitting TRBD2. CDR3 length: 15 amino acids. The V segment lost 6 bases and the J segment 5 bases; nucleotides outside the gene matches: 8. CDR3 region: CASSQRGKDTGELFF. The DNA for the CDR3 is TGTGCCAGCAGCCAGCGGGGGAAGGATACCGGGGAGCTGTTTTTT.